A single sample gave rise to the 29 T cell receptor beta chains below, sequenced in a study of T cell responses to AZD1222 COVID-19 vaccine. TCRdb's copy holds only in-frame clones and misses some; the assay was immunoSEQ multiplex PCR. The profile shows about 140,000 clones, roughly 92% of them singletons. Sequencing used peripheral blood, obtained on day 0 of AZD1222 vaccination. These receptors originate from an adult in good health.

This chain links TRBV7-2 with TRBJ2-7, with D maybe TRBD2 (5 bases). V was pared by 3 bases and J by 2 bases, with 11 bases between. CDR3 length: 14 amino acids. In germline, CDR1 is SGHTA, CDR2 FQGNSA. This CDR3 is CASSLAGQPYEQYF. The CDR3 DNA is TGTGCCAGCAGCTTGGCGGGCCAACCCTACGAGCAGTACTTC.

The chain has TRBV5-1 and TRBJ2-7; TRBD1 matches at 8 bases. Per germline, CDR1 SGHRS and CDR2 YFSETQ. The CDR3 spans 15 residues. V shed 2 bases, J shed 4 bases, and the junction held 8 bases outside the gene matches. The CDR3 DNA sequence: TGCGCCAGCAGCTTTCAGGGGGCTGCTGTGTACGAGCAGTACTTC. Translated, it gives CASSFQGAAVYEQYF.

This rearrangement joins TRBV27 to TRBJ2-1, with 7 bases lining up with TRBD1. V shed 2 bases, J shed 3 bases, and the junction held 4 bases outside the gene matches. The CDR3 is 15 residues long. In germline, CDR1 is MNHEY, CDR2 SMNVEV (reference sequence). For the CDR3, the DNA is TGTGCCAGCAGTTTACAGGGGGAAGTCTACAATGAGCAGTTCTTC. Residues: CASSLQGEVYNEQFF.

This clone has only a few counts. The V gene is TRBV14, the J gene TRBJ1-1, with D uncertain. The germline CDR1 and CDR2 sequences are SGHDN and FVKESK. With 0 bases removed from V and 1 base from J, the gap between germline ends came to 3 bases. The CDR3 has 13 amino acids. The CDR3 sequence: CASSQDQNTEAFF. The CDR3 region has the DNA TGTGCCAGCAGCCAAGATCAGAACACTGAAGCTTTCTTT.

The chain has TRBV27 and TRBJ1-5, with 7 bases lining up with TRBD1. J lost 2 bases, V lost 5 bases, and 21 bases had no gene match. Per germline, CDR1 MNHEY and CDR2 SMNVEV (reference sequence). CDR3 length: 20 residues. The CDR3 DNA reads as TGTGCCAGCAGTCCATTCTTCGGAGGGGGCACCCCCGGGCGCAATCAGCCCCAGCATTTT. Translated: CASSPFFGGGTPGRNQPQHF.

Of note for this clone: The same CDR3 is also encoded by other DNA sequences in this sample. The V call is TRBV11-2, the J call TRBJ2-7; 7 nucleotides match TRBD1. J gave up 0 bases and V 3 bases, and 2 bases lay outside the gene matches. The CDR3 contains 14 residues. The germline V gene encodes CDR1 SGHAT and CDR2 FQNNGV. For the CDR3, the DNA is TGTGCCAGCAGCTTGGACAGGAGCTCCTACGAGCAGTACTTC. Amino acids: CASSLDRSSYEQYF.

The rearrangement links TRBV25-1 to TRBJ1-5, with 8 bases fitting TRBD1. The V gene's germline CDR1 is MGHDK and CDR2 SYGVNS. This CDR3 has 16 residues. V dropped 1 base and J dropped 7; count of bases not matched to a gene: 9. CDR3 loop: CASSELGRGRLQPQHF. CDR3 sequence (DNA): TGTGCCAGCAGTGAATTGGGCAGGGGGCGTCTGCAGCCCCAGCATTTT.

This chain uses TRBV19 with TRBJ2-1, with D hard to call. Trimming removed 2 bases at V and 3 bases at J, with 17 bases between. The CDR3 length is 17 residues. Germline CDR1 LNHDA, CDR2 SQIVND (reference sequence). DNA for the CDR3: TGTGCCAGTAGTATAAAGTTGTCCGCGGACCTCTACAATGAGCAGTTCTTC. Translating gives CASSIKLSADLYNEQFF.

The chain has TRBV2 and TRBJ1-6; a possible D gene is TRBD1 (6 bases). Trimming removed 7 bases from V and 7 bases from J, with 11 bases in between. In germline, CDR1 is SNHLY, CDR2 FYNNEI. This CDR3 has 13 amino acids. The chain's CDR3 is CASTGETNSPLHF. The CDR3, as DNA: TGTGCCAGCACAGGGGAAACAAATTCACCCCTCCACTTT. Based on the CDR3 plus reference TRBV2 and TRBJ1-6, the full variable domain is EPEVTQTPSHQVTQMGQEVILRCVPISNHLYFYWYRQILGQKVEFLVSFYNNEISEKSEIFDDQFSVERPDGSNFTLKIRSTKLEDSAMYFCASTGETNSPLHFGNGTRLTVT.

This clone was observed a single time. The V gene is TRBV11-2, the J gene TRBJ1-1; D is unresolved. CDR1 and CDR2 from the germline V gene are SGHAT and FQNNGV. The length of the CDR3 is 14 residues. Trimming pared 3 bases from V and 1 base from J, leaving 9 bases between. The CDR3 DNA reads as TGTGCCAGCAGCTTGTTCCAGCAGAACACTGAAGCTTTCTTT. Protein: CASSLFQQNTEAFF.

The chain uses TRBV18 and TRBJ1-1, with 8 positions matching TRBD1. Germline V gives CDR1 KGHSH, CDR2 LQKENI. The CDR3 is 15 residues long. Trimming at V came to 6 bases and at J to 3 bases, leaving 9 bases not matched to a gene. The CDR3 nucleotides are TGTGCCAGCTCTTTCGGACAGGGTGGGGACACTGAAGCTTTCTTT. It translates to CASSFGQGGDTEAFF. The full variable domain, completed using reference TRBV18 and TRBJ1-1, is NAGVMQNPRHLVRRRGQEARLRCSPMKGHSHVYWYRQLPEEGLKFMVYLQKENIIDESGMPKERFSAEFPKEGPSILRIQQVVRGDSAAYFCASSFGQGGDTEAFFGQGTRLTVV.

The chain couples TRBV18 to TRBJ1-1; D might be TRBD1 (5 bases). Germline assignment: CDR1 KGHSH and CDR2 LQKENI. V was shortened by 4 bases and J by 1 base, with 19 bases between the two germline ends. This CDR3 spans 17 amino acids. Here the CDR3 reads CASSRFTGGTGNTEAFF. In DNA, the CDR3 is TGTGCCAGCTCACGCTTTACGGGGGGTACAGGGAACACTGAAGCTTTCTTT.

The chain links TRBV6-6 to TRBJ1-1; D is undetermined. Deletions cut 4 bases from V and 7 bases from J, with 10 bases between. The V gene's germline CDR1 is MNHNY and CDR2 SVGAGI (reference sequence). The CDR3 sequence is 12 residues long. The CDR3 sequence: CASSFRAVEAFF. CDR3 DNA: TGTGCCAGCAGTTTTAGGGCGGTTGAAGCTTTCTTT.

The chain carries TRBV4-1 and TRBJ2-1; TRBD2 matches at 13 bases. The CDR3 has 15 amino acids. J gave up 6 bases and V 6 bases, and 5 bases lay outside the gene matches. Germline V gene sequence: CDR1 MGHRA, CDR2 YSYEKL. Here the CDR3 reads CASRAGLAGVNEQFF. The CDR3 DNA reads TGCGCCAGCAGAGCCGGACTAGCGGGGGTCAATGAGCAGTTCTTC.

This clone was recorded once. This rearrangement joins TRBV6-5 to TRBJ1-2; maybe TRBD1 (6 bases). The germline gives CDR1 MNHEY, CDR2 SVGAGI. The length of the CDR3 is 13 residues. The V end lost 8 bases, the J end lost 7 bases, and 17 bases lay between the germline ends. The CDR3 reads CASGLNREGGYTF. In DNA, the CDR3 is TGTGCCAGCGGTCTTAACAGGGAAGGTGGCTACACCTTC.

Only a few counts were recorded for this clone. CDR3 DNA: TGTGCCAGCAGACTAAGGGACAGGGAGAACACTGAAGCTTTCTTT. Protein sequence: CASRLRDRENTEAFF. The chain has TRBV3-1 (or the pseudogene TRBV3-2) and TRBJ1-1, with 9 bases aligning to TRBD1. J was trimmed by 1 base and V by 6 bases; bases with no gene match: 6. The CDR3 has 15 residues. CDR1 is LGHDT and CDR2 is YNNKEL in the germline V gene (reference sequence).

This clone has just a few counts. V usage is TRBV5-1 and J usage is TRBJ2-5; no definite D call. Trimming left V 0 bases short and J 3 bases short, with 0 bases between. The CDR3 sequence is 11 residues long. Germline assignment: CDR1 SGHRS and CDR2 YFSETQ. The CDR3 sequence: CASSLEETQYF. In nucleotides, the CDR3 is TGCGCCAGCAGCTTGGAAGAGACCCAGTACTTC.

This chain connects TRBV2 to TRBJ1-2; TRBD1 aligns across 11 bases. This CDR3 is 14 amino acids long. From germline, CDR1 is SNHLY and CDR2 FYNNEI. V dropped 6 bases and J dropped 5; count of bases not matched to a gene: 5. DNA of the CDR3: TGTGCCAGCAGGGACAGGGGGCAAAGTTATGGCTACACCTTC. This codes for CASRDRGQSYGYTF.

V usage is TRBV5-1 and J usage is TRBJ1-1, with D possibly matching TRBD1 (6 bases). V lost 2 bases and J 5 bases, leaving 10 bases between the germline ends. The germline V gene has CDR1 SGHRS and CDR2 YFSETQ. The CDR3 consists of 13 residues. CDR3 sequence: CASSLLGGTEAFF. The CDR3 DNA reads TGCGCCAGCAGCTTACTAGGGGGGACTGAAGCTTTCTTT.

The chain couples TRBV11-2 to TRBJ2-4; 11 nucleotides align to TRBD1. This CDR3 is built from 15 residues. The germline V gene has CDR1 SGHAT and CDR2 FQNNGV. V lost 0 bases, J lost 8 bases, and 3 bases stayed unmatched. CDR3 sequence reads: CASSLEDRGRYIQYF. The CDR3 region has the DNA TGTGCCAGCAGCTTAGAGGACAGGGGGCGATACATTCAGTACTTC.

The chain links TRBV5-1 to TRBJ2-1, with D possibly being TRBD1 or TRBD2 (6 bases each). Trimming took 4 bases from V and 2 from J, leaving 13 bases between them. CDR3 size: 15 residues. The V gene's germline CDR1 is SGHRS and CDR2 YFSETQ. CDR3 loop: CASSPGGRTYNEQFF. In DNA, the CDR3 is TGCGCCAGCAGCCCCGGGGGCCGTACCTACAATGAGCAGTTCTTC.

The chain links TRBV7-3 to TRBJ2-2; D uncertain. Trimming pared 5 bases from V and 5 bases from J, leaving 24 bases between. Germline CDR1 is SGHTA and CDR2 is FQGTGA. The CDR3 is 18 amino acids. The DNA of the CDR3 is TGTGCCAGCAGCCTACGGCCCGACGCTGACCGACCTACCGGGGAGCTGTTTTTT. It specifies CASSLRPDADRPTGELFF.

The CDR3 loop reads CASSFVGEKLFF. The CDR3 DNA reads TGTGCCAGCAGCTTCGTAGGTGAAAAACTGTTTTTT. The J gene is TRBJ1-4, the V gene TRBV5-5; no clear D gene. Germline lookup yields CDR1 SGHKS and CDR2 YYEKEE (reference sequence). Between the trimmed V and J ends, which lost 2 bases and 7 bases, there was a span of 6 bases. This CDR3 is 12 amino acids long. Looking up the rest from reference TRBV5-5 and TRBJ1-4 gives the full variable domain: DAGVTQSPTHLIKTRGQQVTLRCSPISGHKSVSWYQQVLGQGPQFIFQYYEKEERGRGNFPDRFSARQFPNYSSELNVNALLLGDSALYLCASSFVGEKLFFGSGTQLSVL.

The rearrangement joins TRBV6-1 to TRBJ1-3; D is uncertain. The V and J ends lost 2 bases and 2 bases respectively, with 4 bases between them. The germline V gene encodes CDR1 MNHNS and CDR2 SASEGT. CDR3 length: 13 residues. CDR3 nucleotides: TGTGCCAGCAGTGAAATGACTGGAAACACCATATATTTT. Amino acid sequence: CASSEMTGNTIYF.

The chain recombines TRBV14 with TRBJ2-7; D is unresolved. V was shortened by 1 base and J by 6 bases, with 10 bases between the two germline ends. The CDR3 has 13 residues. Germline assignment: CDR1 SGHDN and CDR2 FVKESK. The CDR3 sequence: CASSQAPPSEQYF. As DNA, the CDR3 is TGTGCCAGCAGCCAAGCCCCCCCCAGCGAGCAGTACTTC.

The gene calls are TRBV3-1 (or the pseudogene TRBV3-2) and TRBJ2-1; 10 nucleotides line up with TRBD2. Germline trimming cut 4 bases from V and 11 bases from J; bases unmatched to any gene: 11. From germline, CDR1 is LGHDT and CDR2 YNNKEL (reference sequence). The CDR3 spans 15 residues. The CDR3 here is CASSPSGLAGDQQFF. The CDR3 DNA sequence: TGTGCCAGCAGCCCCTCGGGGCTAGCGGGAGATCAGCAGTTCTTC.

The DNA for the CDR3 is TGTGCCAGTAGTCTTCACGGACAGCTGAACACTGAAGCTTTCTTT. Translation gives CASSLHGQLNTEAFF. The chain uses TRBV19 and TRBJ1-1; maybe TRBD1 (6 bases). The CDR3 spans 15 residues. Per germline, CDR1 LNHDA and CDR2 SQIVND (reference sequence). V was pared by 5 bases and J by 0 bases, with 13 bases between.

The J gene is TRBJ1-6, the V gene TRBV19; no firm D call. V lost 6 bases and J lost 7, with 4 bases in between. CDR3 length equals 11 residues. Germline V gene data show CDR1 as LNHDA and CDR2 as SQIVND (reference sequence). CDR3 sequence reads: CASSPNSPLHF. In DNA, the CDR3 is TGTGCCAGTAGCCCGAATTCACCCCTCCACTTT.

The chain carries TRBV30 and TRBJ1-1; D possibly corresponds to TRBD1 (6 bases). Germline V gene data show CDR1 as GTSNPN and CDR2 as SVGIG (reference sequence). The CDR3 has 15 amino acids. V was cut by 2 bases and J by 3 bases, with 16 bases left in between. CDR3 loop: CAWSRGGALDTEAFF. CDR3 nucleotides: TGTGCCTGGAGTAGGGGGGGGGCATTGGACACTGAAGCTTTCTTT.